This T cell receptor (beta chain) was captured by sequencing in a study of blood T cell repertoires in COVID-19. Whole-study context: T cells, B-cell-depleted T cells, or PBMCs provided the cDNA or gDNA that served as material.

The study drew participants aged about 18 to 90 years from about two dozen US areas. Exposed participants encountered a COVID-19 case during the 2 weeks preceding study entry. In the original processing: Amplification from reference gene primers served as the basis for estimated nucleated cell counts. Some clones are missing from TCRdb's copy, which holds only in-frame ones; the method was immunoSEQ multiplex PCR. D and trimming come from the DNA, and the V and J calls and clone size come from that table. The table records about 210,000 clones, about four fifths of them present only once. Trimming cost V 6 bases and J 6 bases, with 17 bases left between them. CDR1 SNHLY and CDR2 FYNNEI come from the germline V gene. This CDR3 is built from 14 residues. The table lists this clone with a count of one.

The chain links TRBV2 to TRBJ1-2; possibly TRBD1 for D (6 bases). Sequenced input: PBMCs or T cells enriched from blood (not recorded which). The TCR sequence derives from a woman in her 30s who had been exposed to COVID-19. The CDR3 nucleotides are TGTGCCAGCAGAGTGGGCGGCAGGGGTCATGGCTACACCTTC. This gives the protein CASRVGGRGHGYTF.